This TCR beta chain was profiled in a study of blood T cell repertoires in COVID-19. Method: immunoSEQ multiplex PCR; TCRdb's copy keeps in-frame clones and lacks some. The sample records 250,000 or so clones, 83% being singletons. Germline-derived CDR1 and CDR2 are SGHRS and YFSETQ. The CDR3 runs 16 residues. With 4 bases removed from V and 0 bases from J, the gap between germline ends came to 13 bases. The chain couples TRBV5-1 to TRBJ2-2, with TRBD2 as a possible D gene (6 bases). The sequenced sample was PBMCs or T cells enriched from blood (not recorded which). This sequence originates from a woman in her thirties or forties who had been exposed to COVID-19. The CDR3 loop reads CASSPQAGSNTGELFF. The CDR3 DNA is TGCGCCAGCAGCCCCCAGGCGGGGTCGAACACCGGGGAGCTGTTTTTT.